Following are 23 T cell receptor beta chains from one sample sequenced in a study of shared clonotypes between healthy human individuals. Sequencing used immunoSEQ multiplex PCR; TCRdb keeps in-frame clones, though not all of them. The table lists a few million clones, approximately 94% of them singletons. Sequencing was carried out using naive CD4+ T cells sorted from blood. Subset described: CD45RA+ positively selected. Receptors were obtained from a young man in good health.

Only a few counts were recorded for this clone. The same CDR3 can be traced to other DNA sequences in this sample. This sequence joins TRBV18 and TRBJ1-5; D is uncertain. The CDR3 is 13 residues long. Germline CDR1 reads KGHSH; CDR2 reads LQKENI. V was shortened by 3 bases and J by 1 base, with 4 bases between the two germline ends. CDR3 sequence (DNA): TGTGCCAGCTCACCCGACAGCAATCAGCCCCAGCATTTT. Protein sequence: CASSPDSNQPQHF.

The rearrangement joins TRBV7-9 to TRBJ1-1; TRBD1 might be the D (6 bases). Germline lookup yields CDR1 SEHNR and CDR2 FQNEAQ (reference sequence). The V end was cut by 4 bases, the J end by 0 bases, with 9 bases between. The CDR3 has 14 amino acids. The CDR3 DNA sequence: TGTGCCAGCAGCTGGGGACACCTGAACACTGAAGCTTTCTTT. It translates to CASSWGHLNTEAFF.

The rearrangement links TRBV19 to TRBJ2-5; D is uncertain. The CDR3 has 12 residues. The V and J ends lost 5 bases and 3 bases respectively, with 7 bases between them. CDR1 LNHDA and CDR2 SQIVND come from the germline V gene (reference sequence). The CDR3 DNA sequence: TGTGCCAGTAGTGGGAAGGAAGAGACCCAGTACTTC. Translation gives CASSGKEETQYF.

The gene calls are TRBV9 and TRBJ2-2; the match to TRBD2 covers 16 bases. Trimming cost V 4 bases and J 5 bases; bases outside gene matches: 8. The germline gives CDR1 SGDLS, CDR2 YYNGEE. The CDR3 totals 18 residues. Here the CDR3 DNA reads TGTGCCAGCAGCAAGGGACTAGCGGGAGGGCCGGGGACCGGGGAGCTGTTTTTT. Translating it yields CASSKGLAGGPGTGELFF.

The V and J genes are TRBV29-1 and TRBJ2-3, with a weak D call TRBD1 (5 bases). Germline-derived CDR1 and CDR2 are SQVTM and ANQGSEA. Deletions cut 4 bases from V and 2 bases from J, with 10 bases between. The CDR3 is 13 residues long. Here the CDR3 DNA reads TGCAGCGTTGTCGGCAGGGTCACAGATACGCAGTATTTT. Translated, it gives CSVVGRVTDTQYF.

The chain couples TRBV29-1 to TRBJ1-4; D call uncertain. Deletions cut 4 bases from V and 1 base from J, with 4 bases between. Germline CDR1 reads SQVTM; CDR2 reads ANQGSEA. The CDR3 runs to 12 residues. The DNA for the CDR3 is TGCAGCGTTGCGGAAACTAATGAAAAACTGTTTTTT. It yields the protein CSVAETNEKLFF.

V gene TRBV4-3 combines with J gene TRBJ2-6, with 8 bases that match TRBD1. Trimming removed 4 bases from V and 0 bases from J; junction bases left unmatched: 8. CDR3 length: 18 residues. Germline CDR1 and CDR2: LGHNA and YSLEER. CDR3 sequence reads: CASSPTTGGSSGANVLTF. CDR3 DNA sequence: TGCGCCAGCAGCCCCACCACAGGGGGAAGCTCTGGGGCCAACGTCCTGACTTTC.

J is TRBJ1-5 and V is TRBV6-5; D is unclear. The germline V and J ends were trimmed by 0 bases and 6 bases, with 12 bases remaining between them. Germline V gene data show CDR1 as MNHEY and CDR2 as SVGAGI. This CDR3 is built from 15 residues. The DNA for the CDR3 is TGTGCCAGCAGTTACTCGATTTCACGCAGTCAGCCCCAGCATTTT. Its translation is CASSYSISRSQPQHF.

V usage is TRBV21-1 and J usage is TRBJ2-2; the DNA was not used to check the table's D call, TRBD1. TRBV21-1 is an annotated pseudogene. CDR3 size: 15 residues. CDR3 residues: CASKGSTGATGELFF. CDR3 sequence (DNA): TGTGCCAGCAAGGGGAGTACAGGGGCCACCGGGGAGCTGTTTTTT.

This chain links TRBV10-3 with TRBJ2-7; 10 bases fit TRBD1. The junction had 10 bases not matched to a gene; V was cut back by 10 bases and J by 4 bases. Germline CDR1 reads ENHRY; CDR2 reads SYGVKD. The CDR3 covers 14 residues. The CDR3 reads CATNKGQGRYEQYF. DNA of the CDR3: TGTGCCACGAATAAGGGACAGGGGCGATACGAGCAGTACTTC.

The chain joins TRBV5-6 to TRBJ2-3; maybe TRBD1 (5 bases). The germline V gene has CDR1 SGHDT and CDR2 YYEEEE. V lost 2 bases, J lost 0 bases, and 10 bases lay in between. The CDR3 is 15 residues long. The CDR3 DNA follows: TGTGCCAGCAGCTTAGACAGTTCTAGCACAGATACGCAGTATTTT. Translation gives CASSLDSSSTDTQYF.

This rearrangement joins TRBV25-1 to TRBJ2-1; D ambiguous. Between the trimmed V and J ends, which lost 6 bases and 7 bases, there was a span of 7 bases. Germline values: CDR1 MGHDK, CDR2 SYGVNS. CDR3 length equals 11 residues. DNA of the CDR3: TGTGCCAGCAGGGGTTGGAATGAGCAGTTCTTC. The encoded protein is CASRGWNEQFF.

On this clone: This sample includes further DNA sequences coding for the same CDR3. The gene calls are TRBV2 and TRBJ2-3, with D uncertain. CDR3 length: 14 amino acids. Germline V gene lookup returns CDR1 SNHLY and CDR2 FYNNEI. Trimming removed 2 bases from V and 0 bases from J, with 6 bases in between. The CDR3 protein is CASSERASTDTQYF. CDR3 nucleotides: TGTGCCAGCAGTGAAAGGGCGAGCACAGATACGCAGTATTTT.

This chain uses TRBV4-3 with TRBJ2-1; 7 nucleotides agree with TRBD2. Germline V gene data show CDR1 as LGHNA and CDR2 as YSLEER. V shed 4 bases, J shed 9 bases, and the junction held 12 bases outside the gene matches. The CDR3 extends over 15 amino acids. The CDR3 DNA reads TGCGCCAGCAGCCGATCGGGACTACCGGTGAGTGAGCAGTTCTTC. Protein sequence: CASSRSGLPVSEQFF.

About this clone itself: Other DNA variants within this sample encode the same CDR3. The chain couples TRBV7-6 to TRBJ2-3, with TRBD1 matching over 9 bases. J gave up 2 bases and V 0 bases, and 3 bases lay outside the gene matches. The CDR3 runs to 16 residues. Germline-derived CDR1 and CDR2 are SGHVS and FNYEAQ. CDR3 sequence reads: CASSLAGTGITDTQYF. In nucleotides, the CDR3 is TGTGCCAGCAGCTTAGCGGGGACAGGGATCACAGATACGCAGTATTTT.

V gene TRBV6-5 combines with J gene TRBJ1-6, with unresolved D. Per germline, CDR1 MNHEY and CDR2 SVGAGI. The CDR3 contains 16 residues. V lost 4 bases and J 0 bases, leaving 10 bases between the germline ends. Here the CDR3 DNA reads TGTGCCAGCAGTTTCACACGAAGCTCCTATAATTCACCCCTCCACTTT. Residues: CASSFTRSSYNSPLHF.

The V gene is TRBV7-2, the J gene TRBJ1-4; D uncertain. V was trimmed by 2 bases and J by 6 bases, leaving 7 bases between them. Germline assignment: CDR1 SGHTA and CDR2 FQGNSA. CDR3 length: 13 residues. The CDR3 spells CASSLIPDEKLFF. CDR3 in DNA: TGTGCCAGCAGCTTAATCCCAGATGAAAAACTGTTTTTT.

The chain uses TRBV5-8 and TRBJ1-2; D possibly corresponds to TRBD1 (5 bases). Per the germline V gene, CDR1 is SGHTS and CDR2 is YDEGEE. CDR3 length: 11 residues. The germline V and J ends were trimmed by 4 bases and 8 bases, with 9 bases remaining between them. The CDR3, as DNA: TGTGCCAGCAGCATCGGGGGAGGCTACACCTTC. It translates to CASSIGGGYTF.

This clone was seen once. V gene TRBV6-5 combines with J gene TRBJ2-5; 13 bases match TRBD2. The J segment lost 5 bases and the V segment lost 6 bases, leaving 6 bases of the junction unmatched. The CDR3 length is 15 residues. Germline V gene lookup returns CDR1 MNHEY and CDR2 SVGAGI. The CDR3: CASSRRTSGSETQYF. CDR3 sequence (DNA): TGTGCCAGCAGCCGACGGACTAGCGGGAGCGAGACCCAGTACTTC.

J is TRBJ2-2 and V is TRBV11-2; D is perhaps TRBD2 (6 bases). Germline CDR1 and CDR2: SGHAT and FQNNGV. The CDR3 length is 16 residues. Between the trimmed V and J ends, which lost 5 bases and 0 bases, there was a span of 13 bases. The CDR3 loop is CASSLGLRANTGELFF. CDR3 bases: TGTGCCAGCAGCCTCGGACTACGAGCGAACACCGGGGAGCTGTTTTTT.

The CDR3 region has the DNA TGTGCCAGCAGCTTAGGTATGCGGGGAGAGGGTGACAATGAGCAGTTCTTC. Amino acids: CASSLGMRGEGDNEQFF. V gene TRBV7-9 combines with J gene TRBJ2-1; the D gene is possibly TRBD2 (6 bases). Germline lookup yields CDR1 SEHNR and CDR2 FQNEAQ (reference sequence). The CDR3 sequence is 17 residues long. Trimming pared 1 base from V and 5 bases from J, leaving 18 bases between. Based on the CDR3 plus reference TRBV7-9 and TRBJ2-1, the full variable domain is DTGVSQNPRHKITKRGQNVTFRCDPISEHNRLYWYRQTLGQGPEFLTYFQNEAQLEKSRLLSDRFSAERPKGSFSTLEIQRTEQGDSAMYLCASSLGMRGEGDNEQFFGPGTRLTVL.

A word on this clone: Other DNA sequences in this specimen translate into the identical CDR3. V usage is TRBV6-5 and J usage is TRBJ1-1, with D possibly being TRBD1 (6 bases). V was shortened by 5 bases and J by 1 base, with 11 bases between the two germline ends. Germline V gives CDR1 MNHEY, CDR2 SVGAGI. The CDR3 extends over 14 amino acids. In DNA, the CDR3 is TGTGCCAGCAGTAGGGGCAGGGGGAACACTGAAGCTTTCTTT. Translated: CASSRGRGNTEAFF.

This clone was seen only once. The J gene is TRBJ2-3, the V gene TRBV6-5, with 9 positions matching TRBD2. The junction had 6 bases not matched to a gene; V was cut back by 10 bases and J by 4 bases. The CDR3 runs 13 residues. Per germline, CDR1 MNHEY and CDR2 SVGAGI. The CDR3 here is CATRLAGADTQYF. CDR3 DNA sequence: TGTGCCACCCGATTAGCGGGAGCAGATACGCAGTATTTT.